One sample yielded the 27 T cell receptor beta chains listed below, sequenced in a study of cytomegalovirus exposure and HLA in healthy donors. PCR amplification relied on 60 Vbeta primers (plus 13 Jbeta primers). Sequencing was performed with immunoSEQ multiplex PCR; in TCRdb, only in-frame clones are kept and a portion is missing. Among approximately 140,000 clones, 60% to 85% were seen once, and the ten largest hold under 7.5%. The sequencing input was PBMCs. The receptors come from a man in his forties or fifties in good health and CMV-seropositive.

The V and J genes are TRBV29-1 and TRBJ1-3; 7 bases map to TRBD1. J was trimmed by 3 bases and V by 5 bases; bases with no gene match: 4. In germline, CDR1 is SQVTM, CDR2 ANQGSEA. CDR3 length: 13 amino acids. The CDR3 DNA reads as TGCAGCGTTTACACAGGGGATGGAAACACCATATATTTT. Its translation: CSVYTGDGNTIYF.

The chain combines TRBV4-2 with TRBJ1-5; D is unresolved. Germline CDR1 reads LGHNA; CDR2 reads YNFKEQ. Trimming pared 0 bases from V and 5 bases from J, leaving 8 bases between. CDR3 length: 14 residues. CDR3 bases: TGTGCCAGCAGCCAAGACCGAAGAGATCAGCCCCAGCATTTT. This gives the protein CASSQDRRDQPQHF.

The CDR3 spells CASKEGGLGNSNQPQHF. In DNA, the CDR3 is TGTGCCAGTAAAGAGGGTGGTTTAGGAAATAGCAATCAGCCCCAGCATTTT. V and J are TRBV19 and TRBJ1-5, with D unclear. CDR3 length: 17 amino acids. Germline V gene data show CDR1 as LNHDA and CDR2 as SQIVND (reference sequence). Trimming cost V 7 bases and J 0 bases, with 19 bases left between them.

The J gene is TRBJ2-3, the V gene TRBV5-6, with D possibly TRBD2 on 5 matching bases. The length of the CDR3 is 15 residues. From germline, CDR1 is SGHDT and CDR2 YYEEEE. Trimming left V 0 bases short and J 7 bases short, with 15 bases between. The CDR3 loop is CASSLGSARGNTQYF. Here the CDR3 DNA reads TGTGCCAGCAGCTTGGGATCCGCCAGAGGGAATACGCAGTATTTT.

The chain links TRBV5-6 to TRBJ2-7, with a weak D call TRBD2 (6 bases). Trimming cost V 4 bases and J 6 bases, with 11 bases left between them. Germline CDR1 and CDR2: SGHDT and YYEEEE. This CDR3 region has 12 residues. The DNA of the CDR3 is TGTGCCAGCAGCGGGGGGACGGTCGAGCAGTACTTC. It codes for CASSGGTVEQYF.

V is TRBV29-1 and J is TRBJ2-5; no definite D call. Looked up from germline, CDR1 is SQVTM and CDR2 is ANQGSEA. The V end was cut by 4 bases, the J end by 5 bases, with 11 bases between. The CDR3 is made up of 12 amino acids. CDR3 protein: CSVVRDFETQYF. As DNA, the CDR3 is TGCAGCGTTGTCCGAGACTTTGAGACCCAGTACTTC.

The chain combines TRBV7-2 with TRBJ2-7; 7 nucleotides line up with TRBD1. V lost 5 bases, J lost 6 bases, and 7 bases stayed unmatched. In germline, CDR1 is SGHTA, CDR2 FQGNSA. There are 13 residues in the CDR3. The CDR3 loop is CASSTRQGSEQYF. DNA for the CDR3: TGTGCCAGCAGCACGCGACAGGGTAGCGAGCAGTACTTC.

This clone occurred a few times. This rearrangement joins TRBV4-1 to TRBJ1-5; 7 bases fit TRBD1. Germline V gene lookup returns CDR1 MGHRA and CDR2 YSYEKL. The CDR3 is made up of 17 amino acids. The J segment lost 0 bases and the V segment lost 1 base, leaving 6 bases of the junction unmatched. The CDR3 coding sequence is TGCGCCAGCAGCCAAGTGGAGACAGGGTTTAGCAATCAGCCCCAGCATTTT. Protein: CASSQVETGFSNQPQHF.

The CDR3 DNA reads as TGTGCCAGCAGCTCCCCTGGGAGGGCGAGAGCTTTCTTT. It encodes CASSSPGRARAFF. The chain carries TRBV11-3 and TRBJ1-1; no clear D. The CDR3 consists of 13 residues. From germline, CDR1 is SGHNT and CDR2 YENEEA. Deletions cut 4 bases from V and 10 bases from J, with 16 bases between.

This chain connects TRBV28 to TRBJ2-7; no definite D call. The CDR3 extends over 16 amino acids. Germline-derived CDR1 and CDR2 are MDHEN and SYDVKM. V was trimmed by 4 bases and J by 1 base, leaving 17 bases between them. The CDR3, as DNA: TGTGCCAGCAGTTACGCCGGCCGAGGTATATCCTACGAGCAGTACTTC. Protein product: CASSYAGRGISYEQYF.

V gene TRBV9 combines with J gene TRBJ1-2, with a possible D match to TRBD1 (5 bases). Germline CDR1 is SGDLS and CDR2 is YYNGEE. CDR3 size: 13 residues. V dropped 0 bases and J dropped 7 bases, with 10 bases sitting between them. The CDR3 spells CASSVDGGGGYTF. CDR3 sequence (DNA): TGTGCCAGCAGCGTAGATGGGGGAGGTGGCTACACCTTC.

The chain links TRBV6-1 to TRBJ1-2; no reliable D call. The germline CDR1 and CDR2 sequences are MNHNS and SASEGT. The V and J ends lost 0 bases and 4 bases respectively, with 3 bases between them. The CDR3 spans 12 residues. Here the CDR3 reads CASSEAGYGYTF. DNA of the CDR3: TGTGCCAGCAGTGAAGCCGGCTATGGCTACACCTTC.

This chain joins TRBV27 and TRBJ2-1; TRBD1 matches 7 bases. Germline values: CDR1 MNHEY, CDR2 SMNVEV (reference sequence). Germline trimming cut 6 bases from V and 0 bases from J; bases unmatched to any gene: 17. This CDR3 has 19 amino acids. The CDR3 sequence is CASSARPTGVRLSYNEQFF. DNA for the CDR3: TGTGCCAGCAGCGCCAGGCCAACAGGGGTAAGGCTCTCCTACAATGAGCAGTTCTTC.

The CDR3: CASSLGRVKDEQYF. As DNA, the CDR3 is TGTGCCAGCAGCTTGGGGAGGGTGAAGGACGAGCAGTACTTC. The gene calls are TRBV5-6 and TRBJ2-5, with TRBD2 as a possible D gene (6 bases). The J call may be wrong; the DNA end is better matched by TRBJ2-7. The CDR3 contains 14 residues. Germline-derived CDR1 and CDR2 are SGHDT and YYEEEE.

The chain combines TRBV30 with TRBJ2-7; the D gene is possibly TRBD1 (6 bases). Per germline, CDR1 GTSNPN and CDR2 SVGIG (reference sequence). The V and J ends lost 1 base and 6 bases respectively, with 16 bases between them. CDR3 length: 14 amino acids. This CDR3 reads CAWSGGQVNAEQYF. As DNA, the CDR3 is TGTGCCTGGAGTGGGGGGCAGGTGAATGCCGAGCAGTACTTC.

The chain joins TRBV5-4 to TRBJ2-3, with D perhaps TRBD1 (6 bases). Trimming left V 4 bases short and J 1 base short, with 19 bases between. The CDR3 consists of 17 residues. Germline loops: CDR1 SGHNT, CDR2 YYREEE (reference sequence). CDR3 sequence reads: CASSPYNDRRRTDTQYF. CDR3 bases: TGTGCCAGCAGCCCCTATAACGACAGGAGACGCACAGATACGCAGTATTTT.

The chain is built from TRBV7-8 and TRBJ1-3; TRBD1 is a possible D gene (6 bases). Per germline, CDR1 SGHVS and CDR2 FQNEAQ. The CDR3 length is 16 residues. With 3 bases removed from V and 0 bases from J, the gap between germline ends came to 12 bases. The CDR3 DNA is TGTGCCAGCAGCTTTCAGGGGAGTGCCTCTGGAAACACCATATATTTT. The encoded protein is CASSFQGSASGNTIYF. The whole variable domain, filled in from reference TRBV7-8 and TRBJ1-3, reads GAGVSQSPRYKVAKRGQDVALRCDPISGHVSLFWYQQALGQGPEFLTYFQNEAQLDKSGLPSDRFFAERPEGSVSTLKIQRTQQEDSAVYLCASSFQGSASGNTIYFGEGSWLTVV.

The CDR3 spells CASSSTGLGNQPQHF. The CDR3 coding sequence is TGTGCCAGCAGTTCGACAGGGTTAGGCAATCAGCCCCAGCATTTT. V is TRBV6-5 and J is TRBJ1-5; 7 nucleotides match TRBD1. Germline V gene lookup returns CDR1 MNHEY and CDR2 SVGAGI. V shed 4 bases and J 2 bases; nucleotides not matched to a gene: 5. There are 15 residues in the CDR3.

This clone was seen a single time. V is TRBV6-5 and J is TRBJ2-7, with D possibly TRBD1 on 5 matching bases. This CDR3 is built from 14 residues. The ends were cut back, 0 bases at V and 6 bases at J, with 12 bases in the middle. The germline gives CDR1 MNHEY, CDR2 SVGAGI. CDR3 DNA: TGTGCCAGCAGTTACTCGAACCCTGGGGCCGAGCAGTACTTC. Translating gives CASSYSNPGAEQYF.

This chain connects TRBV5-6 to TRBJ2-1, with D perhaps matching TRBD2 (5 bases). V was pared by 4 bases and J by 8 bases, with 22 bases between. CDR1 and CDR2 from the germline V gene are SGHDT and YYEEEE. This CDR3 region has 16 residues. The CDR3 bases are TGTGCCAGCAGCCATCCGTCCCGAGGGTTAAAGGATGAGCAGTTCTTC. Protein sequence: CASSHPSRGLKDEQFF.

This clone occurred once. This chain joins TRBV15 and TRBJ1-4; tentatively, D is TRBD1 (5 bases). CDR1 and CDR2 (germline): LNHNV, YYDKDF (reference sequence). V lost 2 bases to trimming and J lost 4 bases, with 11 bases between them. This CDR3 has 15 amino acids. DNA for the CDR3: TGTGCCACCAGCAGACGCCACGGGGGTAATGAAAAACTGTTTTTT. Amino acid sequence: CATSRRHGGNEKLFF. Complete variable domain (other parts from reference TRBV15 and TRBJ1-4): DAMVIQNPRYQVTQFGKPVTLSCSQTLNHNVMYWYQQKSSQAPKLLFHYYDKDFNNEADTPDNFQSRRPNTSFCFLDIRSPGLGDTAMYLCATSRRHGGNEKLFFGSGTQLSVL.

This chain links TRBV7-9 with TRBJ1-6, with TRBD1 matching over 7 bases. The trim removed 2 bases at V and 7 bases at J, leaving 5 bases unmatched. The CDR3 runs 15 residues. CDR1 and CDR2 from the germline V gene are SEHNR and FQNEAQ (reference sequence). CDR3 nucleotide sequence: TGTGCCAGCAGCTTAAGGGACAGCAGAAATTCACCCCTCCACTTT. Protein: CASSLRDSRNSPLHF.

The chain recombines TRBV5-1 with TRBJ1-4; tentative D call: TRBD1 (6 bases). The ends were cut back, 4 bases at V and 0 bases at J, with 13 bases in the middle. The germline V gene encodes CDR1 SGHRS and CDR2 YFSETQ. CDR3 length equals 16 residues. CDR3 protein: CASSRGGRATNEKLFF. In nucleotides, the CDR3 is TGCGCCAGCAGCAGGGGGGGCCGTGCAACTAATGAAAAACTGTTTTTT.

The J gene is TRBJ1-5, the V gene TRBV19, with D tentatively TRBD1 (6 bases). CDR1 and CDR2 (germline): LNHDA, SQIVND (reference sequence). Trimming stripped 9 bases from V and 4 bases from J, with 16 bases between. CDR3 length: 14 amino acids. The CDR3 region is CARSRLTGNQPQHF. The CDR3, as DNA: TGTGCCAGATCAAGACTAACAGGGAATCAGCCCCAGCATTTT.

The chain links TRBV9 to TRBJ2-3; 12 bases map to TRBD2. CDR1 is SGDLS and CDR2 is YYNGEE in the germline V gene. V shed 5 bases and J 11 bases; nucleotides not matched to a gene: 12. The CDR3 length is 15 residues. As DNA, the CDR3 is TGTGCCAGCAGTGCCGGGACTAGCGGGTCGAGTAGGCAGTATTTT. Its translation is CASSAGTSGSSRQYF.

The chain is built from TRBV5-6 and TRBJ1-4; 7 bases are a match to TRBD1. The junction had 4 bases not matched to a gene; V was cut back by 4 bases and J by 4 bases. The CDR3 contains 14 residues. Germline CDR1 and CDR2: SGHDT and YYEEEE. Here the CDR3 DNA reads TGTGCCAGCAGCAGGGACAGCGTTAATGAAAAACTGTTTTTT. This translates into CASSRDSVNEKLFF.

The V call is TRBV7-2, the J call TRBJ2-3; D remains unclear. The V gene lost 5 bases and the J gene lost 6 bases, with 12 bases spanning the gap. Germline loops: CDR1 SGHTA, CDR2 FQGNSA. This CDR3 comprises 13 residues. The CDR3 DNA follows: TGTGCCAGCAGCACCCGACAATCGGATACGCAGTATTTT. It encodes CASSTRQSDTQYF.